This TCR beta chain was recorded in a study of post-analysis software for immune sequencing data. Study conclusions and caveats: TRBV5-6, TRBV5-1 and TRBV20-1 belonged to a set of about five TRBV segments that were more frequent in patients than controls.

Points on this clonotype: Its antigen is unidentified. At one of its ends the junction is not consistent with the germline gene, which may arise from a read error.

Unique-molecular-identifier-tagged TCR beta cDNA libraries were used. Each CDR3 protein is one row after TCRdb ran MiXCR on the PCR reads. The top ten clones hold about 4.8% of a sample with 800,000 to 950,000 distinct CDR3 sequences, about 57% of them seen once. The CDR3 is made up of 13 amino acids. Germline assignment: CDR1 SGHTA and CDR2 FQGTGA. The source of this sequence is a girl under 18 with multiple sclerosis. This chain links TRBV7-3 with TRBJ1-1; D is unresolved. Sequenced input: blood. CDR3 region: CASSRDSNTVAFF. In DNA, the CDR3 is TGTGCCAGCAGCCGTGACTCTAACACTGTAGCTTTCTTT.